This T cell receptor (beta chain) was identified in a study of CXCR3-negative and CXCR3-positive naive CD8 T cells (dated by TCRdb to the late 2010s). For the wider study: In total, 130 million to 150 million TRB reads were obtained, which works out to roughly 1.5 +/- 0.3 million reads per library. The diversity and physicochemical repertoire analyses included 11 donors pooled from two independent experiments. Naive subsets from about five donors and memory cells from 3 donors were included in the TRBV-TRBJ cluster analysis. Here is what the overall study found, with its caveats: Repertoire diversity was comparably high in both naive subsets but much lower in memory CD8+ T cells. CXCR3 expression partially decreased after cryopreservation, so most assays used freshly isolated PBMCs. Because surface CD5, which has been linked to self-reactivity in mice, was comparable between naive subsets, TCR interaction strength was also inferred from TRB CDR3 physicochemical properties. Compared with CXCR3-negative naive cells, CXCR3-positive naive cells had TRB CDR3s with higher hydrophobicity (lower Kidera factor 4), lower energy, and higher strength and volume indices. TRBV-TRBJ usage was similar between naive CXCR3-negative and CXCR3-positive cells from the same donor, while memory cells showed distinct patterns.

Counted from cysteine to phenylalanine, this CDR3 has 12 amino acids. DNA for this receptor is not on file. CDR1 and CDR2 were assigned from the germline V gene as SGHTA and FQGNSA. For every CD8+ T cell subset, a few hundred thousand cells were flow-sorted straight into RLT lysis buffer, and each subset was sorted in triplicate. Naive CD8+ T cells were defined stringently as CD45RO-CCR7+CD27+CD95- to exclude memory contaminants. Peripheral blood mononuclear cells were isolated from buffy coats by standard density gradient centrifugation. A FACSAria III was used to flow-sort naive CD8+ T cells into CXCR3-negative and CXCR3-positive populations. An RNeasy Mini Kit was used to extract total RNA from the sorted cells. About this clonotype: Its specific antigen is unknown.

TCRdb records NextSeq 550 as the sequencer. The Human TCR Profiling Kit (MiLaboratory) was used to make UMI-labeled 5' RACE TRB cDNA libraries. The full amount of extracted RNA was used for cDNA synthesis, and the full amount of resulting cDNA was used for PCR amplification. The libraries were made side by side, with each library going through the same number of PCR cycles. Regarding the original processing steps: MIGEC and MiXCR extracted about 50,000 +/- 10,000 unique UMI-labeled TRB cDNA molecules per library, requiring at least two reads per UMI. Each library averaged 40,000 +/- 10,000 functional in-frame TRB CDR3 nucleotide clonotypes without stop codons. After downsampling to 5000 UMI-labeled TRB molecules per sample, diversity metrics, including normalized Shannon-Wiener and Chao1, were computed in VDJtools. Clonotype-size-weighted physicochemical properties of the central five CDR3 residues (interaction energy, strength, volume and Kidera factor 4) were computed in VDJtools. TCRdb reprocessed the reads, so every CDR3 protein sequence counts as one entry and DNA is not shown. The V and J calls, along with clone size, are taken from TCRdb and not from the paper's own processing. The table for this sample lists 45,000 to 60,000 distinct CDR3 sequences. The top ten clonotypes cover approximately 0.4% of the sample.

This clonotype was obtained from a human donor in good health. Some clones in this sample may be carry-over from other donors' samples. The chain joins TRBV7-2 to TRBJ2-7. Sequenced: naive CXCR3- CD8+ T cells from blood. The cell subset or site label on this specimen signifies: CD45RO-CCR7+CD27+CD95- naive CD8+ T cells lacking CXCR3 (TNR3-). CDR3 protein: CASSFSAYEQYF.